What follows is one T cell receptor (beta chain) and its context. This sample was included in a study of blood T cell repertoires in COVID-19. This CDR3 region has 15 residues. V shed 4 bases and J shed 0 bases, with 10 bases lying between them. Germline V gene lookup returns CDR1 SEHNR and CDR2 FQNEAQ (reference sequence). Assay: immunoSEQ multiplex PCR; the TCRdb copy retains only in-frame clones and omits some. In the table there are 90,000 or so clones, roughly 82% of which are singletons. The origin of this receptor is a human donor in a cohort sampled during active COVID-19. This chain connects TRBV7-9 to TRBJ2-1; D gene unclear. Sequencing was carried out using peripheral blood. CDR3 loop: CASSSIVSSYNEQFF. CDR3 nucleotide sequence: TGTGCCAGCAGCTCTATAGTAAGCTCCTACAATGAGCAGTTCTTC. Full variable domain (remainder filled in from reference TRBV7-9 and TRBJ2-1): DTGVSQNPRHKITKRGQNVTFRCDPISEHNRLYWYRQTLGQGPEFLTYFQNEAQLEKSRLLSDRFSAERPKGSFSTLEIQRTEQGDSAMYLCASSSIVSSYNEQFFGPGTRLTVL.